This T cell receptor beta chain was found in a study of cytomegalovirus exposure and HLA in healthy donors. At the level of the study: Inside one of the first data releases sat about 85 million unique TCRs taken from HLA-typed donors.

Findings and limits, study-wide: Previously analyzed data showed that most TCR beta V segments were productive at a frequency of about 87% or about 30%.

The PCR ran on 60 Vbeta and 13 Jbeta primers. TCRdb keeps only in-frame clones here, not all; method: immunoSEQ multiplex PCR. There are approximately 64,000 clones in the sample; about three quarters occur only once, and roughly 5% lies in the top ten. A word on this clone: Its antigen is as yet unknown.

The sequence derives from a male donor in good health and CMV-seropositive. Sequenced: PBMCs.

In nucleotides, the CDR3 is TGTGCCAGCAGCCGGATACAGGGAACGAACTCCTATAATTCACCCCTCCACTTT. Protein: CASSRIQGTNSYNSPLHF. The chain joins TRBV7-9 to TRBJ1-6, with a weak D call TRBD1 (6 bases). V lost 5 bases to trimming and J lost 0 bases, with 17 bases between them. Germline CDR1 reads SEHNR; CDR2 reads FQNEAQ (reference sequence). The CDR3 spans 18 residues.